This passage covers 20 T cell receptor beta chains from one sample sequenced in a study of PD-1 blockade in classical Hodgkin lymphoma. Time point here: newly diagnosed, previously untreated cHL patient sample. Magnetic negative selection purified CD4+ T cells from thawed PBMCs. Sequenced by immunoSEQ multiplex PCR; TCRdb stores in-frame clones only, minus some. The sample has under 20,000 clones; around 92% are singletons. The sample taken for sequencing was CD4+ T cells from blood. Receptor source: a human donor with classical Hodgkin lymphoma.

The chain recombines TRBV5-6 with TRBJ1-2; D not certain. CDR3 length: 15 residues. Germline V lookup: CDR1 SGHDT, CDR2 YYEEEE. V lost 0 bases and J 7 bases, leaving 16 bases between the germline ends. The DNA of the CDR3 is TGTGCCAGCAGCTTGGATCGAGACGGAAGATTTGGCTACACCTTC. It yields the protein CASSLDRDGRFGYTF. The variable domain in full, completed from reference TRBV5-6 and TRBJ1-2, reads DAGVTQSPTHLIKTRGQQVTLRCSPKSGHDTVSWYQQALGQGPQFIFQYYEEEERQRGNFPDRFSGHQFPNYSSELNVNALLLGDSALYLCASSLDRDGRFGYTFGSGTRLTVV.

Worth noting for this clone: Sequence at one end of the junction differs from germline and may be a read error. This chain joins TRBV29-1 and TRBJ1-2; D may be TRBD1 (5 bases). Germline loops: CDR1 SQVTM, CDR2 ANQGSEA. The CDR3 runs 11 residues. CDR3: CSVVGGGGHTF. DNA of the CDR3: TGCAGCGTTGTTGGGGGAGGTGGCCACACCTTC.

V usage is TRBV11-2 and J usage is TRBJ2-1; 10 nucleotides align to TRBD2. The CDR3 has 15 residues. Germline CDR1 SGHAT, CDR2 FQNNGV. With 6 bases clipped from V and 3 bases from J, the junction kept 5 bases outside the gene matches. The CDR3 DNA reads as TGTGCCAGCAGGCGACTAGCGGGCCGCTACAATGAGCAGTTCTTC. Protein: CASRRLAGRYNEQFF.

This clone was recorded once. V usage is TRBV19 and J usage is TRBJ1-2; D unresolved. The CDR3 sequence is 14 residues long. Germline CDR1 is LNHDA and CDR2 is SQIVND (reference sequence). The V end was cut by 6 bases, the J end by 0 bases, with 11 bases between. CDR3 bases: TGTGCCAGTAGGTTTGGCGGAACTAACTATGGCTACACCTTC. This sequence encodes CASRFGGTNYGYTF.

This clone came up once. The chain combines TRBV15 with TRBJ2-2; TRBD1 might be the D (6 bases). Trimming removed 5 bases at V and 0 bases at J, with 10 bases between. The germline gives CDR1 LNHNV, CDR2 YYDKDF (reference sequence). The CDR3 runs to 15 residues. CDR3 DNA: TGTGCCACCAGCTCGGGACACTCGAACACCGGGGAGCTGTTTTTT. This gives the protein CATSSGHSNTGELFF.

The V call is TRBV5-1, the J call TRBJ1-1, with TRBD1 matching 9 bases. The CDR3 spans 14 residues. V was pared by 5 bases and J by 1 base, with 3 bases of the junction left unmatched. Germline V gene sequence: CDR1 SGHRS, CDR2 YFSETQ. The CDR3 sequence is CASRATGGNTEAFF. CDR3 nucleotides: TGCGCCAGCAGGGCGACAGGGGGGAACACTGAAGCTTTCTTT.

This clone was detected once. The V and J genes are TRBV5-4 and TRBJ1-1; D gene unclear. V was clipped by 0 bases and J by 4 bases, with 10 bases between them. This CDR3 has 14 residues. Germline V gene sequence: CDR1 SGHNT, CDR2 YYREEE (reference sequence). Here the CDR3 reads CASSLGGPATEAFF. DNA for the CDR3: TGTGCCAGCAGCTTGGGGGGTCCGGCCACTGAAGCTTTCTTT.

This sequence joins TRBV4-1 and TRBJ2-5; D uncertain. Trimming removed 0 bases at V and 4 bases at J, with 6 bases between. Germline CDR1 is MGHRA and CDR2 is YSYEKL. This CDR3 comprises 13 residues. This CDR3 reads CASSQDPGETQYF. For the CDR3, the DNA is TGCGCCAGCAGCCAAGATCCAGGAGAGACCCAGTACTTC.

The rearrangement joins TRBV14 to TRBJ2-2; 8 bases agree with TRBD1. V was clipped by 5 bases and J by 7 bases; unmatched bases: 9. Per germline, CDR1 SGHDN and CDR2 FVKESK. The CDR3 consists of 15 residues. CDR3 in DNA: TGTGCCAGCAGCAAACGGACAGGGTCCGACGGGGAGCTGTTTTTT. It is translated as CASSKRTGSDGELFF. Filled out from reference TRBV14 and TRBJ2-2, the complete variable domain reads EAGVTQFPSHSVIEKGQTVTLRCDPISGHDNLYWYRRVMGKEIKFLLHFVKESKQDESGMPNNRFLAERTGGTYSTLKVQPAELEDSGVYFCASSKRTGSDGELFFGEGSRLTVL.

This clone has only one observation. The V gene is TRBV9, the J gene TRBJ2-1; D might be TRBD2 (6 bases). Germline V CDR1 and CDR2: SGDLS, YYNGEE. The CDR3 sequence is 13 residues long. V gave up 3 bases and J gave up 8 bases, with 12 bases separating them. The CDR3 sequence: CASSAGTLDEQFF. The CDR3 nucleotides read TGTGCCAGCAGCGCCGGGACTCTCGATGAGCAGTTCTTC.

CDR3: CASSLIGWENEQYF. The CDR3 coding sequence is TGTGCCAGCAGCTTGATTGGCTGGGAGAACGAGCAGTACTTC. This chain links TRBV5-6 with TRBJ2-7, with D possibly TRBD2 on 5 matching bases. Trimming removed 1 base at V and 5 bases at J, with 13 bases between. The CDR3 covers 14 residues. CDR1 is SGHDT, CDR2 YYEEEE, per germline.

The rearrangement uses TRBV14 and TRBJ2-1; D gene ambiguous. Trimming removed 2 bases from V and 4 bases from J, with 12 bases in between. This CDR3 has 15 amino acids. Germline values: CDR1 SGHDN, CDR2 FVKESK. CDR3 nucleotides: TGTGCCAGCAGCCAATTCCTGTGGAAATACAATGAGCAGTTCTTC. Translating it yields CASSQFLWKYNEQFF.

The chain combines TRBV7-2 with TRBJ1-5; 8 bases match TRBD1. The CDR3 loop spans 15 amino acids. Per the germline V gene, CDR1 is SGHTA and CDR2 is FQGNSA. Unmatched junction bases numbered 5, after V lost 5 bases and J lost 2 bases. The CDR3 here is CASSPQTGGNQPQHF. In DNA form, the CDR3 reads TGTGCCAGCAGCCCCCAGACAGGGGGCAATCAGCCCCAGCATTTT.

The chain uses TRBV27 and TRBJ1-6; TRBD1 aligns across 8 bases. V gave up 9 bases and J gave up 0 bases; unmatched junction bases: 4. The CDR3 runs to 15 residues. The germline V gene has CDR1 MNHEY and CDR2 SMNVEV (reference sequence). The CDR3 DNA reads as TGTGCCAGTCGGACAGGGAGCTCCTATAATTCACCCCTCCACTTT. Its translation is CASRTGSSYNSPLHF.

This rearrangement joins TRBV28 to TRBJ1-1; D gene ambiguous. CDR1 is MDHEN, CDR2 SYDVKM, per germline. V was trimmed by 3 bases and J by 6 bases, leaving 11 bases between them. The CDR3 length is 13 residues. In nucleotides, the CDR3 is TGTGCCAGCAGTTTGGCCCCCTACGCTGAAGCTTTCTTT. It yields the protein CASSLAPYAEAFF.

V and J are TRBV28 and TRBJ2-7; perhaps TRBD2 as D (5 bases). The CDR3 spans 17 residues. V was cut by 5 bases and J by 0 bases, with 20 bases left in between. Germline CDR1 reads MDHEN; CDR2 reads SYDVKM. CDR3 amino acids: CASSPLISPDYSYEQYF. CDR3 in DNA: TGTGCCAGCAGTCCACTTATATCCCCAGACTACTCCTACGAGCAGTACTTC.

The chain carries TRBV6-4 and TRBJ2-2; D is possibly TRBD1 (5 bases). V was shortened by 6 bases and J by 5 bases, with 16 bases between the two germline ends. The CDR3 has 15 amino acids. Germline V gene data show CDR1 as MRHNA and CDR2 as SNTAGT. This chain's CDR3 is CASSLTLRGTGELFF. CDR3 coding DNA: TGTGCCAGCAGCCTGACTCTAAGGGGAACCGGGGAGCTGTTTTTT.

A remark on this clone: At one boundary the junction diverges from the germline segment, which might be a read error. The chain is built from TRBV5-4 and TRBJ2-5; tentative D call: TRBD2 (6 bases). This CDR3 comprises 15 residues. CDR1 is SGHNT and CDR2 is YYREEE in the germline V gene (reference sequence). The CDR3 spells CASSQRDLRGETQYF. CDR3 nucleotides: TGCGCCAGCAGCCAACGGGACTTGAGGGGAGAGACCCAGTACTTC.

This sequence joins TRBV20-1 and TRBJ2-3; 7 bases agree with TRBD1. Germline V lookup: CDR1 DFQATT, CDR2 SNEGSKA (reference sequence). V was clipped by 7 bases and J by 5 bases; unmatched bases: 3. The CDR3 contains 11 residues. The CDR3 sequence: CSGNRGDTQYF. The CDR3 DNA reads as TGCAGTGGTAACAGGGGAGATACGCAGTATTTT.

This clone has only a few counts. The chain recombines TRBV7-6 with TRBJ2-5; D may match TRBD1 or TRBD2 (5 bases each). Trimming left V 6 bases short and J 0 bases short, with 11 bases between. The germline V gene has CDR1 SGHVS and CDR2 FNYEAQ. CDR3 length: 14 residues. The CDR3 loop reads CASRRDGYQETQYF. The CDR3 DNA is TGTGCCAGCAGACGGGACGGGTACCAAGAGACCCAGTACTTC.